This TCR beta chain came from a study of T cells in Graves' hyperthyroidism and ophthalmopathy (dated by TCRdb to the late 2010s). Notes on the research overall: Peripheral blood samples were taken at the time of initial diagnosis, prior to any treatment. TCR V-J signatures able to tell the groups apart were searched for in a discovery cohort of 100 or so patients, of whom under 45 had Graves' ophthalmopathy and around 56 had stable Graves' hyperthyroidism. Whether ophthalmopathy could be predicted prospectively was tested in an independent validation cohort made up of 18 to 20 hyperthyroidism patients plus 17 patients who later progressed to ophthalmopathy. The roughly 90 discovery patients were divided at random into training and test sets in a 7:3 ratio. Thyroid tissue and blood T-cell repertoires from about six Graves' hyperthyroidism patients were also compared in the study. After blood sampling, hyperthyroidism patients were treated with methimazole at a starting dose of 30 mg daily, and ophthalmopathy patients were treated with high-dose intravenous methylprednisolone. According to the paper, TCR Vbeta CDR3 sequencing was carried out on 135 peripheral blood samples, which came from under 50 ophthalmopathy, roughly 75 hyperthyroidism and about 17 progressor patients. Study-level results and caveats: In validation, the model predicted progression to ophthalmopathy with just under 71% sensitivity and roughly 72% specificity, a median of 6.5 months before onset. Most expanded thyroid clonotypes (frequency above 0.001) were also detected in blood, suggesting blood repertoires may reflect thyroid immune responses. A 13 V-J signature model separated ophthalmopathy from stable hyperthyroidism, with roughly 88% sensitivity and approximately 81% specificity in cross-validation and 80%/75% in testing. Sample size was not statistically predetermined, and blinding of investigators to group allocation was not performed.

This clonotype showed up many times. Its binding antigen is unknown. Base qualities are not provided; no much larger clone lies one nucleotide away. The TCR beta CDR3 regions were amplified from RNA transcripts. The first round of RT-PCR for the TCR CDR3 was performed with the HTBI primer set and the Qiagen OneStep RT-PCR kit. The libraries were constructed in a second round of multiplex PCR and then size-selected and purified. Paired-end sequencing of the libraries was performed with 100 bp reads on an Illumina HiSeq2000. Per the source publication's procedure: SOAPnuke was used to process the raw data, with reads discarded if the reads contained adapters or uncalled bases, had a mean Phred below 15, or lacked an exact constant-primer or identifier match. High-quality paired reads were merged using COPE v1.2.5, and each unique nucleotide sequence was defined as a clonotype. Clonotypes were aligned to IMGT TRBV, TRBD and TRBJ reference segments using MiTCR v1.1. Analysis was restricted to V-J combinations with a frequency above 0.0001, which covered about 99% of repertoires. A TCS score was defined as the ratio of F50 (clonal expansion) to E x V (chaos), with BLOSUM62-based TCRdist applied between CDR3 peptides within each V-J. Welch's t-statistics and random forest reduced several hundred V-J features to about 12, which were used in a naive Bayes classifier (R e1071). The raw public reads went through TCRdb reprocessing: fastp at Q25, MiXCR clone calling, in-frame beta chains kept. Rows merge per CDR3 protein into single entries with the most common DNA and genes. The V and J calls reflect TCRdb's pipeline rather than the authors' work. The sample table shows about 410,000 distinct CDR3 sequences, and 14% to 15% are seen once. About 12% of the sample is held by the ten biggest clonotypes.

V is shortened by 6 bases, J by 2 bases, and the region joining them spans 14 bases. Measured from the cysteine to the phenylalanine, the CDR3 is 14 residues long. The sequence is cut down to CDR3 DNA, 42 bases in frame from base 1. In the ophthalmopathy patients, disease was moderately to severely active, with a Clinical Activity Score of 3 or more, a NOSPECS grade of 4 or more, and a duration of less than 3 months. Exclusion was applied to patients with uncontrolled infections, other autoimmune diseases, pregnancy or lactation. Diagnoses were based on clinical symptoms, serum thyroxine and TRAb, thyroid ultrasound and orbital computed tomography. PBMCs were isolated from about 9.2 ml of fresh peripheral blood by Ficoll-Paque density gradient centrifugation. Total RNA was extracted using Trizol reagent, and RNA quality was assessed on an Agilent 2100 Bioanalyzer.

The specimen was blood. This sequence uses TRBV12-3 or TRBV12-4 and TRBJ2-7, with an unclear D gene assignment. The sequence was obtained from a man between 18 and 35 years old with Graves' ophthalmopathy. The nucleotide sequence is TGTGCCAGCAGCCCCCGGGCCCCAACCTACGAGCAGTACTTC. Translated, it gives CASSPRAPTYEQYF.